This T cell receptor beta chain was captured in a study of shared clonotypes between healthy human individuals. Across the whole study: Researchers assigned three CD4 naive, three CD4 memory, two CD8 naive and one CD8 memory plate to each donor.

TCRdb keeps only in-frame clones here, not all; method: immunoSEQ multiplex PCR. The top ten clones hold 1.5% to 2% of a sample with millions of clones, more than 85% of them seen once. Study results and limitations: Incompleteness in sorted-subset sequencing, despite large depth, was shown by rarefaction.

As to this clone: What it binds is unknown.

Trimming took off 4 bases at V and 2 bases at J, with 14 bases between the two ends. This CDR3 spans 15 amino acids. Germline CDR1 reads LGHNA; CDR2 reads YSLEER. Naivety among CD8 cells was defined by CD45RO negativity and positive CCR7 selection, thereby excluding terminally differentiated effector memory CD45RA+ cells. This TCR was recovered from a man younger than 35 in good health. Some clones in this sample may be carry-over from other donors' samples. Sequenced material: naive CD8+ T cells from PBMCs. This chain links TRBV4-3 with TRBJ1-1; weak D call: TRBD1 (6 bases). The CDR3 loop is CASSRLTGSNTEAFF. In DNA form, the CDR3 reads TGCGCCAGCAGCCGATTGACAGGTTCTAACACTGAAGCTTTCTTT.